This T cell receptor (beta chain) was retrieved from a study of cytomegalovirus exposure and HLA in healthy donors. Study-level information: An earlier analysis identified 120 million or so unique TCR beta sequences in about 190 million T cells. Broader study findings: A previous analysis found most TCR beta V segments productive roughly 90% or roughly 30% of the time. There was a cluster of highly shared sequence variants that was likely a sequencing artifact.

The PCR contained 60 Vbeta and 13 Jbeta primers. Method: immunoSEQ multiplex PCR; TCRdb's copy keeps in-frame clones and lacks some. The sample includes roughly 140,000 clones, approximately 80% of them seen just once. Germline assignment: CDR1 SGHVS and CDR2 FQNEAQ. The CDR3 extends over 14 amino acids. The V and J ends lost 3 bases and 5 bases, in that order; junction bases with no gene match: 4. Each donor was nominally healthy when sampled (though unrecorded immune exposures were likely). Concerning this clone itself: Its antigen is still unknown.

The rearrangement joins TRBV7-8 to TRBJ2-7; 10 bases match TRBD2. The material sequenced was PBMCs. The TCR was taken from a woman aged 35 to 49 in good health and CMV-seropositive. The CDR3 region has the DNA TGTGCCAGCAGCTTGGGACTAGCGAGGGACGAGCAGTACTTC. Amino acid sequence: CASSLGLARDEQYF.